A single sample gave rise to the 24 T cell receptor beta chains below, sequenced in a study of T cell clonality in common variable immunodeficiency. Repertoires were generated with immunoSEQ multiplex PCR, while TCRdb's copy carries only in-frame clones and drops some. Listed for the sample are fewer than 60,000 clones, none seen a single time. The specimen sequenced was peripheral blood mononuclear cells. These receptors originate from a person aged 18 to 75 in good health.

This clone showed up many times. The CDR3 end falls 3 residues outside the read, so it is completed with the germline J gene. The chain combines TRBV11-2 with TRBJ2-3, with D perhaps matching TRBD2 (5 bases). Germline-derived CDR1 and CDR2 are SGHAT and FQNNGV. V was cut by 0 bases and J by 1 base, with 8 bases left in between. The length of the CDR3 is 15 residues. CDR3 DNA (partial): TGTGCCAGCAGCTTAGACTCAGCGGGCACAGATACG. Protein: CASSLDSAGTDT. The complete CDR3 protein is CASSLDSAGTDTQYF.

This clone came up many times. The read ends 3 residues shy of where the CDR3 ends; the end is completed using the germline J gene. The gene calls are TRBV11-2 and TRBJ1-2; TRBD1 matches at 7 bases. The CDR3 covers 14 residues. Per germline, CDR1 SGHAT and CDR2 FQNNGV. The sequenced part of the CDR3 DNA is TGTGCCAGCAGCTTAGGACAGGGAGCGGAAGGC. Its translation: CASSLGQGAEG. The whole CDR3 region reads CASSLGQGAEGYTF.

The CDR3 DNA, read in part, is TGTGCCAGCAGTGAACGGGGACTAGGGTCCTATAATTCACCC. Residues: CASSERGLGSYNSP. The complete CDR3 sequence is CASSERGLGSYNSPLHF. The rearrangement joins TRBV6-1 to TRBJ1-6; a weak D match, TRBD1 (5 bases). The observed sequence ends 3 residues before the CDR3 terminus, with the missing tail filled in from the germline J gene. The germline V gene has CDR1 MNHNS and CDR2 SASEGT. CDR3 length: 17 amino acids. Trimming shortened V by 2 bases and J by 1 base, and 12 bases separated the two germline ends.

The table lists this clone with a few counts. Read sequence stops 3 residues before the CDR3 end, and the germline J gene provides the missing end. The chain joins TRBV30 to TRBJ1-2, with D maybe TRBD1 (6 bases). Germline values: CDR1 GTSNPN, CDR2 SVGIG (reference sequence). The CDR3 covers 13 residues. The covered CDR3 bases are TGTGCCTGGAGTGTACGGGGGGACAATGAC. Protein: CAWSVRGDND. The full CDR3 reads CAWSVRGDNDYTF.

To note about this clone: A clone one base away is much larger, so this may be a read error. CDR3 in amino acids: CSARRTSGGTDTQYF. The CDR3 bases that were read are TGCAGTGCGCGACGGACTAGCGGGGGCACAGATACC. This rearrangement joins TRBV20-1 to TRBJ2-5; 13 nucleotides align to TRBD2. The missing CDR3 end, 3 residues past where the read stops, is filled in from the germline J gene. There are 15 residues in the CDR3. Germline CDR1 and CDR2: DFQATT and SNEGSKA (reference sequence).

In this sample, this clone turned up many times. The read terminates 3 residues ahead of where the CDR3 ends, so the germline J gene completes it. The gene calls are TRBV28 and TRBJ1-2, with a tentative D call TRBD1 (5 bases). CDR3 size: 14 residues. From germline, CDR1 is MDHEN and CDR2 SYDVKM. V lost 4 bases and J lost 2, with 11 bases in between. The CDR3 here is CASSSGSVNYGYTF. The sequenced part of the CDR3 DNA is TGTGCCAGCAGTTCAGGGTCCGTAAACTATGGC.

In this sample, this clone turned up a few times. The read comes to an end 3 residues before the CDR3 does, leaving the germline J gene to fill in the end. The chain links TRBV10-2 to TRBJ2-3; 13 bases map to TRBD2. Germline CDR1 and CDR2: WSHSY and SAAADI. The CDR3 runs 17 residues. V lost 8 bases and J lost 4; bases outside the gene matches: 12. CDR3 sequence reads: CASQNPGLAGEADTQYF. The part of the CDR3 DNA that was read is TGCGCCAGCCAAAACCCCGGACTAGCGGGGGAGGCAGATACG.

This clone came up many times. Sequencing ends 3 residues short of the CDR3 end; the germline J gene provides the rest. The rearrangement joins TRBV6-1 to TRBJ2-4, with D possibly being TRBD1 or TRBD2 (5 bases each). The CDR3 is 12 residues long. Looked up from germline, CDR1 is MNHNS and CDR2 is SASEGT. The V gene lost 3 bases and the J gene lost 9 bases, with 9 bases spanning the gap. The CDR3 bases that were read are TGTGCCAGCAGTGAGAGGGGTGCCATT. Its protein product is CASSERGAI. The whole CDR3 is CASSERGAIQYF.

This clone occurred a few times. The CDR3 goes on 3 residues after the read ends, and that part is filled in from the germline J gene. V usage is TRBV11-2 and J usage is TRBJ2-7, with 13 bases fitting TRBD2. The CDR3 has 15 residues. In germline, CDR1 is SGHAT, CDR2 FQNNGV. Losses at the gene ends were 5 bases for V and 4 bases for J; bases not matched to a gene: 5. CDR3 sequence: CASSPSGLAGYEQYF. Incomplete CDR3 DNA: TGTGCCAGCAGCCCATCGGGACTAGCGGGGTACGAG.

This clone has a count of ten or more. With the read ending 3 residues before the CDR3 end, the germline J gene is used to fill in that end. The chain has TRBV30 and TRBJ2-3; 9 positions agree with TRBD2. Germline loops: CDR1 GTSNPN, CDR2 SVGIG (reference sequence). This CDR3 is 13 amino acids long. V lost 8 bases and J lost 7; bases outside the gene matches: 10. The CDR3 is CAVGTSPSHTQYF. The sequenced part of the CDR3 DNA is TGTGCCGTCGGGACTAGCCCCTCTCATACG. The entire variable domain, with the rest obtained from reference TRBV30 and TRBJ2-3, is as follows: SQTIHQWPATLVQPVGSPLSLECTVEGTSNPNLYWYRQAAGRGLQLLFYSVGIGQISSEVPQNLSASRPQDRQFILSSKKLLLSDSGFYLCAVGTSPSHTQYFGPGTRLTVL.

Concerning this clone itself: The read ends 3 residues before the CDR3 terminus; that terminus is restored from the germline J gene. The chain couples TRBV5-1 to TRBJ2-1, with a tentative D call TRBD2 (6 bases). The CDR3 is made up of 14 amino acids. V lost 4 bases, J lost 4 bases, and 12 bases lay in between. Germline-derived CDR1 and CDR2 are SGHRS and YFSETQ. The CDR3 here is CASSAGSGYNEQFF. CDR3 bases read: TGCGCCAGCAGCGCGGGGAGCGGGTACAATGAG.

This clone was picked up many times. With the read ending 3 residues before the CDR3 end, the germline J gene is used to fill in that end. The chain joins TRBV5-1 to TRBJ1-2, with D possibly matching TRBD1 (5 bases). The CDR3 consists of 12 residues. The V end was cut by 6 bases, the J end by 4 bases, with 10 bases between. Germline V gene sequence: CDR1 SGHRS, CDR2 YFSETQ. The CDR3 DNA, read in part, is TGCGCCAGCAAGGAGACAGCCTATGGC. It translates to CASKETAYG. The whole CDR3 protein is CASKETAYGYTF. The full variable domain, completed using reference TRBV5-1 and TRBJ1-2, is KAGVTQTPRYLIKTRGQQVTLSCSPISGHRSVSWYQQTPGQGLQFLFEYFSETQRNKGNFPGRFSGRQFSNSRSEMNVSTLELGDSALYLCASKETAYGYTFGSGTRLTVV.

This clone was seen many times. The CDR3 end falls 3 residues outside the read, so it is completed with the germline J gene. The rearrangement joins TRBV7-6 to TRBJ2-7; tentatively, D is TRBD1 (5 bases). The CDR3 spans 15 residues. Looked up from germline, CDR1 is SGHVS and CDR2 is FNYEAQ. V was clipped by 5 bases and J by 0 bases, with 14 bases between them. The CDR3 DNA, read in part, is TGTGCCAGCAGCGGCAGGGAACCCCGCTCCTACGAG. Encoded protein: CASSGREPRSYE. The whole CDR3 region reads CASSGREPRSYEQYF.

This clone was seen at least ten times. The part of the CDR3 DNA that was read is TGTGCCCGAGGAGGGGGCAATGAAAAA. This translates into CARGGGNEK. The full CDR3 is CARGGGNEKLFF. This chain connects TRBV30 to TRBJ1-4, with 7 bases lining up with TRBD1. The sequence runs out 3 residues before the end of the CDR3; the remainder is reconstructed from the germline J gene. The V and J ends lost 8 bases and 5 bases, in that order; junction bases with no gene match: 5. Germline V lookup: CDR1 GTSNPN, CDR2 SVGIG (reference sequence). This CDR3 contains 12 residues.

At least ten counts were recorded for this clone. The read stops 3 residues short of the end of the CDR3; the missing end is completed from the germline J gene. This chain joins TRBV5-6 and TRBJ1-5; TRBD1 matches at 7 bases. V lost 4 bases and J lost 0; bases outside the gene matches: 1. Germline loops: CDR1 SGHDT, CDR2 YYEEEE. This CDR3 region has 14 residues. This CDR3 reads CASSGTDSNQPQHF. CDR3 bases read: TGTGCCAGCAGCGGGACAGATAGCAATCAGCCC.

This clone was seen many times. The CDR3: CSAREGTATNEKLFF. CDR3 bases read: TGCAGTGCTAGAGAGGGGACAGCAACTAATGAAAAA. The chain has TRBV20-1 and TRBJ1-4; 7 positions agree with TRBD1. Read sequence stops 3 residues before the CDR3 end, and the germline J gene provides the missing end. CDR3 length: 15 residues. CDR1 is DFQATT and CDR2 is SNEGSKA in the germline V gene (reference sequence). Losses at the gene ends were 0 bases for V and 0 bases for J; bases not matched to a gene: 1.

This clone was counted many times. The CDR3 goes on 3 residues after the read ends, and that part is filled in from the germline J gene. The chain has TRBV12-3 or TRBV12-4 and TRBJ2-7; TRBD1 matches 9 bases. Germline trimming cut 2 bases from V and 4 bases from J; bases unmatched to any gene: 6. The CDR3 is 15 residues long. Here the CDR3 reads CASSLNPGQGYEQYF. The sequenced part of the CDR3 DNA is TGTGCCAGCAGTTTAAATCCGGGACAGGGTTACGAG.

The sample holds a few counts of this clone. The observed sequence ends 3 residues before the CDR3 terminus, with the missing tail filled in from the germline J gene. The V call is TRBV6-4, the J call TRBJ1-2; TRBD1 is a possible D gene (6 bases). In germline, CDR1 is MRHNA, CDR2 SNTAGT. CDR3 length: 15 amino acids. CDR3 loop: CASSATSGGTDTYTF. Partial CDR3 DNA: TGTGCCAGCAGTGCTACTAGCGGGGGCACAGATACC.

To note about this clone: Coverage ceases 3 residues before the CDR3 finishes, and the germline J gene fills in the end. V gene TRBV7-3 combines with J gene TRBJ1-1; a possible D gene is TRBD1 (5 bases). The V end was cut by 4 bases, the J end by 0 bases, with 21 bases between. The CDR3 contains 18 residues. Germline V lookup: CDR1 SGHTA, CDR2 FQGTGA. Incomplete CDR3 DNA: TGTGCCAGCAGCTCGTCGGGGGGGTCCTTGGGTATGAACACTGAA. Its translation: CASSSSGGSLGMNTE. The entire CDR3 is CASSSSGGSLGMNTEAFF.

This clone was detected ten times or more. The read gets to within 3 residues of the CDR3 end, and the germline J gene fills in the rest. J is TRBJ1-1 and V is TRBV19, with D possibly TRBD1 on 6 matching bases. The CDR3 runs to 11 residues. The germline V gene encodes CDR1 LNHDA and CDR2 SQIVND (reference sequence). CDR3: CASSLQGQAFF. The sequenced part of the CDR3 DNA is TGTGCCAGTAGCCTACAGGGCCAA. Complete variable domain (other parts from reference TRBV19 and TRBJ1-1): DGGITQSPKYLFRKEGQNVTLSCEQNLNHDAMYWYRQDPGQGLRLIYYSQIVNDFQKGDIAEGYSVSREKKESFPLTVTSAQKNPTAFYLCASSLQGQAFFGQGTRLTVV.

This clone was counted between two and nine times. The read is 3 residues too short to cover the CDR3 end, so that end is filled in from the germline J gene. The chain employs TRBV19 and TRBJ1-1; D ambiguous. From germline, CDR1 is LNHDA and CDR2 SQIVND (reference sequence). V lost 5 bases to trimming and J lost 5 bases, with 12 bases between them. The CDR3 length is 13 residues. Partial CDR3 DNA: TGTGCCAGTAGTGAATCAGGAGGGACTGAA. Residues: CASSESGGTE. The whole CDR3 reads CASSESGGTEAFF.

This clone has ten or more counts. Read data end 3 residues before the CDR3 end; the end is taken from the germline J gene. The chain carries TRBV30 and TRBJ2-6, with a possible D match to TRBD2 (5 bases). Trimming shortened V by 7 bases and J by 0 bases, and 10 bases separated the two germline ends. Per the germline V gene, CDR1 is GTSNPN and CDR2 is SVGIG (reference sequence). CDR3 length: 14 residues. CDR3 loop: CASHRGSGANVLTF. The part of the CDR3 DNA that was read is TGTGCCTCCCACCGGGGCTCTGGGGCCAACGTC.

This clone was found a few times. Sequencing ends 3 residues short of the CDR3 end; the germline J gene provides the rest. The gene calls are TRBV5-1 and TRBJ1-2, with TRBD1 as a possible D gene (6 bases). CDR3 size: 16 residues. Deletions cut 2 bases from V and 4 bases from J, with 18 bases between. Germline CDR1 and CDR2: SGHRS and YFSETQ. CDR3 protein: CASSLANRERVYGYTF. The part of the CDR3 DNA that was read is TGCGCCAGCAGCTTAGCCAACAGGGAGAGGGTCTATGGC.

This clone has a count of ten or more. Read coverage stops 3 residues before the CDR3 terminus; the germline J gene supplies the remainder. V is TRBV5-1 and J is TRBJ2-6, with D possibly being TRBD2 (7 bases). This CDR3 is 18 amino acids long. The ends were cut back, 4 bases at V and 0 bases at J, with 17 bases in the middle. CDR1 SGHRS and CDR2 YFSETQ come from the germline V gene. This CDR3 is CASSLLGGQLSGANVLTF. CDR3 DNA, as far as it was read: TGCGCCAGCAGCCTGCTCGGGGGGCAACTCTCTGGGGCCAACGTC.